The clone carrying this T cell receptor (beta chain) was seen at least ten times. The antigen remains undetermined. Some clones are missing from TCRdb's copy, which holds only in-frame ones; the method was immunoSEQ multiplex PCR. Of more than 110,000 clones in the sample, 60% to 85% were seen once. Losses at the gene ends were 6 bases for V and 1 base for J; bases not matched to a gene: 8. CDR3 length: 16 residues. Germline V gene data show CDR1 as SQVTM and CDR2 as ANQGSEA. This record belongs to a study of cytotoxic CD8 clonotypes in ibrutinib-treated CLL. The wider study: Responses: roughly 25 partial, 2 complete; after median around 64 months, about 15 stayed remitted, some twelve progressed. Timing of response sample collection was a median approximately eleven months after treatment start, with a range of 6 to 36. General study results and limits: Higher clonality was seen at ibrutinib response and a return toward baseline at progression. Treatment left the uncommon public clonotypes either contracted or stable in frequency.

This chain uses TRBV29-1 with TRBJ2-3; 12 bases map to TRBD1. Sequenced material: PBMCs, taken after 24 months of ibrutinib treatment. The sequence was obtained from a human donor with chronic lymphocytic leukemia. CDR3 sequence reads: CSVARGQGAGTDTQYF. In DNA, the CDR3 is TGCAGCGTGGCGAGGGGACAGGGGGCGGGCACAGATACGCAGTATTTT.